A single sample gave rise to the 30 T cell receptor beta chains below, sequenced in a study of Graves' ophthalmopathy and Graves' hyperthyroidism. RNA transcripts provided the template for amplifying TCR beta CDR3 regions. The authors performed first-round RT-PCR with HTBI primers and then a second-round multiplex PCR. TCRdb re-called the multiplex PCR reads through MiXCR, storing one row per CDR3 protein. The repertoire includes 150,000 to 200,000 distinct CDR3 sequences, about two fifths of them detected once, and nearly 9% sits in the top ten. The specimen was peripheral blood. These receptors all stem from a man aged 25-40 years with Graves' ophthalmopathy.

The chain employs TRBV6-1 and TRBJ1-1; 9 bases match TRBD1. Germline V gene sequence: CDR1 MNHNS, CDR2 SASEGT. CDR3 length: 13 amino acids. Losses at the gene ends were 8 bases for V and 7 bases for J; bases not matched to a gene: 8. The CDR3 DNA is TGTGCCAGCTCTGCGGGACAGGGAGGTGAAGCTTTCTTT. Residues: CASSAGQGGEAFF.

The table lists this clonotype with many counts. This sequence joins TRBV20-1 and TRBJ1-5; D gene ambiguous. With 0 bases removed from V and 2 bases from J, the gap between germline ends came to 26 bases. The CDR3 totals 20 residues. Germline CDR1 is DFQATT and CDR2 is SNEGSKA (reference sequence). The CDR3 spells CSARDPGSSVLIRGNQPQHF. CDR3 nucleotide sequence: TGCAGTGCTAGAGATCCCGGAAGTTCGGTTCTGATTAGGGGCAATCAGCCCCAGCATTTT.

This clonotype appeared many times. The chain is built from TRBV6-5 and TRBJ1-1; no clear D. This CDR3 region has 13 residues. Looked up from germline, CDR1 is MNHEY and CDR2 is SVGAGI. Deletions cut 6 bases from V and 4 bases from J, with 12 bases between. The CDR3 sequence is CASSFLIGTEAFF. The DNA of the CDR3 is TGTGCCAGCAGCTTCCTGATAGGCACTGAAGCTTTCTTT.

This clonotype appeared many times. The chain joins TRBV11-1 to TRBJ2-7, with 10 bases identical to TRBD1. In germline, CDR1 is SGHAT, CDR2 FQDESV (reference sequence). V was clipped by 5 bases and J by 2 bases; unmatched bases: 15. This CDR3 region has 18 residues. This chain's CDR3 is CASSDDRGQKRGTYEQYF. Here the CDR3 DNA reads TGTGCCAGCAGCGATGACAGGGGGCAGAAGCGGGGGACCTACGAGCAGTACTTC.

This clonotype has ten or more counts. V gene TRBV9 combines with J gene TRBJ2-2; possible D gene TRBD1, 6 bases. CDR3 size: 15 residues. CDR1 is SGDLS, CDR2 YYNGEE, per germline. The V end lost 6 bases, the J end lost 4 bases, and 16 bases lay between the germline ends. The CDR3 spells CASNLQGVITGELFF. The CDR3 DNA reads TGTGCCAGCAACCTACAGGGTGTCATCACCGGGGAGCTGTTTTTT.

The sample holds many counts of this clonotype. The rearrangement joins TRBV6-4 to TRBJ2-7, with TRBD2 matching 13 bases. The trim removed 6 bases at V and 1 base at J, leaving 18 bases unmatched. The CDR3 is 20 residues long. Germline CDR1 and CDR2: MRHNA and SNTAGT. The CDR3 loop is CASRPTSGRDYLDLSYEQYF. CDR3 sequence (DNA): TGTGCCAGCAGGCCTACTAGCGGGAGGGACTACCTTGACCTATCCTACGAGCAGTACTTC.

The V call is TRBV10-3, the J call TRBJ2-7, with D possibly TRBD2 on 6 matching bases. The CDR3 runs 13 residues. With 6 bases removed from V and 1 base from J, the gap between germline ends came to 10 bases. Looked up from germline, CDR1 is ENHRY and CDR2 is SYGVKD. The CDR3 region is CAIRASDSYEQYF. The CDR3 coding sequence is TGTGCCATCAGGGCTAGCGATTCCTACGAGCAGTACTTC.

This clonotype has just a few counts. V usage is TRBV12-3 or TRBV12-4 and J usage is TRBJ2-7; 8 nucleotides agree with TRBD2. There are 15 residues in the CDR3. Trimming cost V 3 bases and J 6 bases; bases outside gene matches: 10. This CDR3 is CASSFESAGVREQYF. The CDR3 DNA reads as TGTGCCAGCAGTTTCGAATCAGCGGGAGTACGCGAGCAGTACTTC.

This clonotype was seen many times. The CDR3 DNA sequence: TGTGCCAGCAGTAGGAAGGCAGGGCCCTACGAGCAGTACTTC. Translated: CASSRKAGPYEQYF. The rearrangement uses TRBV27 and TRBJ2-7; D perhaps matches TRBD1 (5 bases). V lost 5 bases, J lost 2 bases, and 13 bases lay in between. This CDR3 region has 14 residues. Germline CDR1 and CDR2: MNHEY and SMNVEV (reference sequence).

For the CDR3, the DNA is TGCAGTGCTAGTTTGGGGAGGTCGCACTCTGGAAACACCATATATTTT. Amino acid sequence: CSASLGRSHSGNTIYF. The rearrangement links TRBV20-1 to TRBJ1-3, with no clear D. Germline V CDR1 and CDR2: DFQATT, SNEGSKA (reference sequence). The CDR3 has 16 residues. V was clipped by 3 bases and J by 0 bases, with 15 bases between them.

The V call is TRBV7-2, the J call TRBJ2-7; D unresolved. The CDR3 runs 15 residues. V dropped 3 bases and J dropped 1 base, with 13 bases sitting between them. Per germline, CDR1 SGHTA and CDR2 FQGNSA. CDR3 protein: CASSFFGSSSYEQYF. The CDR3 DNA is TGTGCCAGCAGCTTCTTTGGGTCTTCTTCCTACGAGCAGTACTTC.

Ten or more counts support this clonotype. The chain couples TRBV7-2 to TRBJ2-7, with D unresolved. The CDR3 has 12 residues. The germline V gene encodes CDR1 SGHTA and CDR2 FQGNSA. Trimming removed 5 bases at V and 3 bases at J, with 8 bases between. CDR3 DNA sequence: TGTGCCAGCAGCCCCCACCTCTACGAGCAGTACTTC. Amino acids: CASSPHLYEQYF.

This clonotype was observed a single time. This rearrangement joins TRBV5-1 to TRBJ2-5, with 7 positions matching TRBD1. With V trimmed by 5 bases and J by 2 bases, 24 bases remained unmatched. The germline V gene encodes CDR1 SGHRS and CDR2 YFSETQ. The CDR3 sequence is 20 residues long. The CDR3 nucleotides read TGCGCCAGCAGTCGCGGTACCCCGGGACAGTCCAACATAGCACAAGAGACCCAGTACTTC. It translates to CASSRGTPGQSNIAQETQYF.

Ten or more counts support this clonotype. This chain uses TRBV7-2 with TRBJ2-7; D possibly corresponds to TRBD2 (6 bases). The CDR3 loop spans 15 amino acids. Germline-derived CDR1 and CDR2 are SGHTA and FQGNSA. The ends were cut back, 2 bases at V and 4 bases at J, with 15 bases in the middle. The CDR3 loop reads CASSLLAAGWYEQYF. CDR3 sequence (DNA): TGTGCCAGCAGCTTATTAGCGGCTGGTTGGTACGAGCAGTACTTC. The whole variable domain, filled in from reference TRBV7-2 and TRBJ2-7, reads GAGVSQSPSNKVTEKGKDVELRCDPISGHTALYWYRQSLGQGLEFLIYFQGNSAPDKSGLPSDRFSAERTGGSVSTLTIQRTQQEDSAVYLCASSLLAAGWYEQYFGPGTRLTVT.

This clonotype occurred many times. The J gene is TRBJ2-2, the V gene TRBV2; TRBD1 matches at 10 bases. This CDR3 has 16 residues. The germline V gene has CDR1 SNHLY and CDR2 FYNNEI. The V and J ends lost 11 bases and 0 bases, in that order; junction bases with no gene match: 9. The CDR3, as DNA: TGTGCCGGAAGACAGGGGGCTTTGACGAACACCGGGGAGCTGTTTTTT. As protein: CAGRQGALTNTGELFF.

This clonotype was seen ten or more times. The J gene is TRBJ2-2, the V gene TRBV7-3; D is uncertain. CDR1 and CDR2 (germline): SGHTA, FQGTGA. The CDR3 consists of 13 residues. V dropped 5 bases and J dropped 1 base, with 5 bases sitting between them. CDR3 loop: CASSPMNTGELFF. DNA for the CDR3: TGTGCCAGCAGCCCTATGAACACCGGGGAGCTGTTTTTT. Drawing the rest from reference TRBV7-3 and TRBJ2-2, the complete variable domain is GAGVSQTPSNKVTEKGKYVELRCDPISGHTALYWYRQSLGQGPEFLIYFQGTGAADDSGLPNDRFFAVRPEGSVSTLKIQRTERGDSAVYLCASSPMNTGELFFGEGSRLTVL.

The chain recombines TRBV6-1 with TRBJ1-6, with D perhaps TRBD1 (6 bases). This CDR3 is built from 16 residues. Between the trimmed V and J ends, which lost 7 bases and 9 bases, there was a span of 22 bases. Germline lookup yields CDR1 MNHNS and CDR2 SASEGT. CDR3 protein: CASTWRRGAKSSPLHF. Written as DNA, the CDR3 is TGTGCCAGCACCTGGAGGAGGGGGGCGAAATCTTCACCCCTCCACTTT.

The rearrangement joins TRBV12-3 or TRBV12-4 to TRBJ1-3, with D unresolved. This CDR3 contains 14 residues. V was cut by 7 bases and J by 0 bases, with 10 bases left in between. CDR3 coding DNA: TGTGCCAGCACCCGGTTGACCTCTGGAAACACCATATATTTT. Its translation is CASTRLTSGNTIYF.

This clonotype came up many times. The rearrangement joins TRBV7-2 to TRBJ2-3; a weak D match, TRBD1 (7 bases). This CDR3 region has 15 residues. Trimming removed 0 bases at V and 5 bases at J, with 12 bases between. Germline lookup yields CDR1 SGHTA and CDR2 FQGNSA. The CDR3 coding sequence is TGTGCCAGCAGCTTAGCCCAGGGGGGAAGAGATACGCAGTATTTT. This gives the protein CASSLAQGGRDTQYF.

This clonotype showed up many times. The rearrangement links TRBV13 to TRBJ2-3; 8 bases agree with TRBD2. J gave up 0 bases and V 8 bases, and 19 bases lay outside the gene matches. CDR3 length: 19 residues. Germline V CDR1 and CDR2: PRHDT, FYEKMQ (reference sequence). The CDR3 DNA is TGTGCCAGCGCTTCAGGAAGGTCCAGCGGGAGATCTAGCACAGATACGCAGTATTTT. This codes for CASASGRSSGRSSTDTQYF.

This clonotype has ten or more counts. The chain recombines TRBV6-2 or TRBV6-3 with TRBJ2-7; D remains unclear. CDR1 and CDR2 from the germline V gene are MNHEY and SVGEGT. CDR3 length: 11 residues. Trimming removed 6 bases from V and 2 bases from J, with 5 bases in between. The DNA for the CDR3 is TGTGCCAGCAGCAATACCTACGAGCAGTACTTC. Its translation is CASSNTYEQYF.

This clonotype appeared many times. The V and J genes are TRBV7-2 and TRBJ1-2, with D perhaps matching TRBD1 (5 bases). Trimming stripped 1 base from V and 4 bases from J, with 10 bases between. Germline assignment: CDR1 SGHTA and CDR2 FQGNSA. This CDR3 region has 14 residues. The CDR3 spells CASSLGGIGYGYTF. The CDR3 DNA reads as TGTGCCAGCAGCTTAGGGGGGATCGGCTATGGCTACACCTTC.

This clonotype has a count of ten or more. This chain joins TRBV7-8 and TRBJ1-3; TRBD1 is a possible D gene (5 bases). The CDR3 is 17 residues long. Deletions cut 2 bases from V and 0 bases from J, with 14 bases between. Germline CDR1 and CDR2: SGHVS and FQNEAQ. Here the CDR3 DNA reads TGTGCCAGCAGCTTATCCCGCGGGGGGGGCTCTGGAAACACCATATATTTT. The encoded protein is CASSLSRGGGSGNTIYF.

The chain has TRBV12-3 or TRBV12-4 and TRBJ1-1; tentative D call: TRBD1 (5 bases). This CDR3 spans 12 amino acids. The V end lost 7 bases, the J end lost 3 bases, and 9 bases lay between the germline ends. CDR3: CASIRGDTEAFF. CDR3 DNA: TGTGCCAGCATCCGGGGGGACACTGAAGCTTTCTTT.

V gene TRBV28 combines with J gene TRBJ2-7; D unresolved. Germline assignment: CDR1 MDHEN and CDR2 SYDVKM. The V end was cut by 7 bases, the J end by 3 bases, with 7 bases between. The CDR3 consists of 11 residues. The CDR3 nucleotides read TGTGCCAGCACGACCCTCTACGAGCAGTACTTC. It translates to CASTTLYEQYF.

This clonotype was recorded at least ten times. The chain uses TRBV6-1 and TRBJ1-2, with a weak D call TRBD1 (5 bases). Germline assignment: CDR1 MNHNS and CDR2 SASEGT. V gave up 4 bases and J gave up 4 bases, with 16 bases separating them. This CDR3 is built from 15 residues. The CDR3 DNA reads as TGTGCCAGCAGTGGGGGATCGGACACGACCTATGGCTACACCTTC. This sequence encodes CASSGGSDTTYGYTF.

This clonotype was seen once. The chain couples TRBV29-1 to TRBJ2-7; TRBD1 might be the D (5 bases). This CDR3 region has 13 residues. CDR1 is SQVTM and CDR2 is ANQGSEA in the germline V gene. The ends were cut back, 6 bases at V and 6 bases at J, with 18 bases in the middle. CDR3 in DNA: TGCAGCGTCAGGGCCTCCTTCAAAGGCGAGCAGTACTTC. As protein: CSVRASFKGEQYF.

This clonotype was observed many times. The V call is TRBV18, the J call TRBJ2-7; 10 nucleotides agree with TRBD2. This CDR3 has 16 residues. V trimming: 5 bases; J trimming: 5 bases; junction bases outside the gene matches: 12. Looked up from germline, CDR1 is KGHSH and CDR2 is LQKENI. CDR3 DNA sequence: TGTGCCAGCTCAGCACGTATAGCGGGAGGACCCCACGAGCAGTACTTC. It yields the protein CASSARIAGGPHEQYF.

This clonotype was detected a few times. The chain has TRBV6-2 or TRBV6-3 and TRBJ1-1, with D possibly matching TRBD1 (6 bases). Trimming left V 0 bases short and J 0 bases short, with 14 bases between. This CDR3 is built from 17 residues. The germline gives CDR1 MNHEY, CDR2 SVGEGT. The CDR3 region has the DNA TGTGCCAGCAGTTACTCGATGACAGGCGAGATGAACACTGAAGCTTTCTTT. Translation gives CASSYSMTGEMNTEAFF.

This clonotype was observed many times. The chain links TRBV15 to TRBJ1-1; D may be TRBD1 (5 bases). Trimming shortened V by 0 bases and J by 3 bases, and 8 bases separated the two germline ends. Germline lookup yields CDR1 LNHNV and CDR2 YYDKDF (reference sequence). This CDR3 has 14 residues. CDR3 amino acids: CATSRDRQYTEAFF. In nucleotides, the CDR3 is TGTGCCACCAGCAGAGATAGACAGTACACTGAAGCTTTCTTT.